This T cell receptor beta chain comes out of a study of cytotoxic CD8 clonotypes in ibrutinib-treated CLL (dated by TCRdb to the early 2020s). In terms of the full investigation: The cohort was composed of ten to eleven relapsed/refractory and about 15 treatment-naive patients; IGHV unmutated status was identified in about 17 patients. Responses were partial in 24 patients and complete in 2; after median 68 months follow-up, roughly 14 stayed in remission and 12 progressed. Response samples were taken after a median of roughly eleven months on treatment, ranging from about 6 to 36 months. On average, each sample had 255,043 productive templates and approximately 85,000 productive rearrangements. Of the approximately 90 people in the trial, 26 had longitudinal samples available. Cryopreserved peripheral blood mononuclear cells were collected at three points: before therapy, at response, and at either sustained remission or disease progression. Every remission and progressive disease sample was obtained while ibrutinib was still being received by the patients.

Beyond this particular receptor, the publication reports: Clonality increased at ibrutinib response, stayed stable in sustained remission, and fell back toward baseline at progression. Public clonotypes were rare and either shrank or stayed stable during treatment, and the rise in clonality at ibrutinib response reflected expansion of private clonotypes. Baseline clonality exceeded that of age-matched healthy donors and correlated strongly with circulating CD8+ T-cell counts. Sampling times were not matched between patients in sustained remission and patients whose disease was progressing, and lymph node repertoires were not examined.

The sample's time point, from its label and the paper: less than 30 months on ibrutinib. Roughly 2.2 micrograms of genomic DNA were extracted from cryopreserved PBMCs for TCR beta library preparation. Longitudinal blood samples from CLL patients on ibrutinib monotherapy underwent high-throughput TCR beta sequencing. The patients took part in an open-label, single-center phase 2 trial of ibrutinib monotherapy. Each clonotype received, on average, around 9.6x coverage in deep resolution sequencing performed on a MiSeq, where the target depth lay between 1 in 1 million and 1 in 200,000 T cells. The immunoSEQ hsTCRB Kit was used to generate TCR beta libraries. The study's processing was this. The data were analyzed with ImmunoSEQ Analyzer and ImmunoSEQ Data Assistant, and V, D and J gene assignments followed IMGT definitions. Clonality, which ranges from 0 to 1, was calculated as one minus the normalized Shannon entropy of productive rearrangement frequencies. Only overrepresented clonotypes making up at least 0.05% of each patient's repertoire were included in the public clonotype analysis. Around 14 repertoires from age-matched healthy donors, obtained from immuneACCESS, served as clonality controls. In TCRdb, the immuneACCESS table is reduced to in-frame sequences with V and J assigned. These tables do not hold every clone; where another copy was compared, an unresolved V gene accounts for under half, and the others remain unexplained. V, J and clone size were drawn from that table, and D and trimming were deduced from the DNA. The sample profile shows some 130,000 clones; 80% to 90% of them were found once. About 2% of the sample belongs to the ten largest clones.

On this clone itself: What antigen it recognizes has not been identified. Base qualities are not recorded, but no much larger clone differs from it by a single base.

The TCR comes from a human donor with chronic lymphocytic leukemia. Sequences were derived from PBMCs, sampled after 24 months of ibrutinib treatment.

CDR3 reads: CASSQWVLAGGRIQETQYF. DNA sequence: TGCGCCAGCAGCCAATGGGTCCTAGCGGGGGGGCGCATCCAAGAGACCCAGTACTTC. The chain was built from TRBV4-1 and TRBJ2-5, and TRBD2 matches 12 of the central bases. V is trimmed back by 2 bases and J by 1 base, and the junction contains 11 bases that no gene match accounts for. Inclusive of the bounding cysteine and phenylalanine, the CDR3 is 19 residues long. The DNA shown is the 57-base CDR3, in frame from base 1. The germline V gene sets CDR1 to MGHRA and CDR2 to YSYEKL.